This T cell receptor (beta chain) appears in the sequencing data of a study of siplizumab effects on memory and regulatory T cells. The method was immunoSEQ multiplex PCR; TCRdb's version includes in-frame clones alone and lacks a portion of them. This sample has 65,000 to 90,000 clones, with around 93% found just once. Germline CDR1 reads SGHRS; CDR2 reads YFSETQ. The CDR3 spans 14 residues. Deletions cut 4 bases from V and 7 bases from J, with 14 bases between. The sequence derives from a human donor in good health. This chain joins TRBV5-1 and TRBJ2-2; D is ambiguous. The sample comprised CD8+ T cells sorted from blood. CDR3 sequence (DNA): TGCGCCAGCAGCCTGGGATCCTCGGTCGGGGAGCTGTTTTTT. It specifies CASSLGSSVGELFF.